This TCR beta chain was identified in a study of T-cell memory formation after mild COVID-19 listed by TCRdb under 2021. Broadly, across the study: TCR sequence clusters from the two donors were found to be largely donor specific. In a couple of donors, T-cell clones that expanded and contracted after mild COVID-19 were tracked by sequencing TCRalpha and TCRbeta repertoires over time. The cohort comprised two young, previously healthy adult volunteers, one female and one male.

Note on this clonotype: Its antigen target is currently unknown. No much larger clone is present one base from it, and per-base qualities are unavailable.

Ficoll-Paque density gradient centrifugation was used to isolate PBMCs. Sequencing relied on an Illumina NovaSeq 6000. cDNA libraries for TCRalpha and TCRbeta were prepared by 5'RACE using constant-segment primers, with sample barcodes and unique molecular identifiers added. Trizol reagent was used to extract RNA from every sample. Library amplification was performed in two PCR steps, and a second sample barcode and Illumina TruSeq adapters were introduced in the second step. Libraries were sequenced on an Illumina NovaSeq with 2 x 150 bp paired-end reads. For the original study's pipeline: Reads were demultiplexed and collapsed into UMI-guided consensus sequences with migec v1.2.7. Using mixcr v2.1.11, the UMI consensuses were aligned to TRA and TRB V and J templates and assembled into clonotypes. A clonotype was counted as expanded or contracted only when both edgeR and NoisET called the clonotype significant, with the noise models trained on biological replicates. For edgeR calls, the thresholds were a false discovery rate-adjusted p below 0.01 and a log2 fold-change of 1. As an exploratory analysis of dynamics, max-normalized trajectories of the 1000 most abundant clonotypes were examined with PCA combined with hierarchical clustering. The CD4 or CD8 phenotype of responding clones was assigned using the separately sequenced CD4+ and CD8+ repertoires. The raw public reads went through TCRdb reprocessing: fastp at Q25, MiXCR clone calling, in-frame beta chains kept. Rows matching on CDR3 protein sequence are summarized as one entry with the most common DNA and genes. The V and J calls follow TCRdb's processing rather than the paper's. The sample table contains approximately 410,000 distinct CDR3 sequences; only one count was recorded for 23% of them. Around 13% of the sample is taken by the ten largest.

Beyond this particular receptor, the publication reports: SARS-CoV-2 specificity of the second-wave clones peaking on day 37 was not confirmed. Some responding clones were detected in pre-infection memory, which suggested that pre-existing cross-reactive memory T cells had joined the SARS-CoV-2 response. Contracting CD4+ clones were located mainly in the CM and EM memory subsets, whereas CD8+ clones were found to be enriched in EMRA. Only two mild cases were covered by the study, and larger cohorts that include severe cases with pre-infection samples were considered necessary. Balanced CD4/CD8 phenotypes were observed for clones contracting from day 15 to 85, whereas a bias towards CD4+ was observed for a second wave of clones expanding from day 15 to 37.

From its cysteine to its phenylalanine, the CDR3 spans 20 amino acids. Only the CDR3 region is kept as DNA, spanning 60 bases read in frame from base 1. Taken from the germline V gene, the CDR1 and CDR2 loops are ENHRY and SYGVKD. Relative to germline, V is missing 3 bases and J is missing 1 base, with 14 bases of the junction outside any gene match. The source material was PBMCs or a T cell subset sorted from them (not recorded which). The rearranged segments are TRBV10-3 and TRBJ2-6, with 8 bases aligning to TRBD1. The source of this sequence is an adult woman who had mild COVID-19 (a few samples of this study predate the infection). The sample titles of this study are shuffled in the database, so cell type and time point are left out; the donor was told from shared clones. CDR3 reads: CAISDPYRGVSSSGANVLTF. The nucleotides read TGTGCCATCAGTGACCCATACAGGGGGGTGAGTTCATCTGGGGCCAACGTCCTGACTTTC.